This T cell receptor beta chain originates from a study of blood T cell repertoires in COVID-19. Looking at the study overall: Acute and convalescent COVID-19 samples came from the United States, Italy and Spain. T cells, B-cell-depleted T cells, or PBMCs supplied cDNA or gDNA.

Per the original data handling: Amplifying reference gene primers gave estimates of nucleated cell counts. Generated by immunoSEQ multiplex PCR, the TCRdb table keeps only in-frame clones and is missing some. That table gives V, J and clone size, and the DNA gave D and trimming. This sample has about 220,000 clones, with approximately 81% found just once. Germline loops: CDR1 MNHEY, CDR2 SMNVEV (reference sequence). The CDR3 is made up of 14 amino acids. V shed 6 bases, J shed 4 bases, and the junction held 8 bases outside the gene matches. This chain connects TRBV27 to TRBJ2-7; 8 bases fit TRBD1. The receptor was isolated from a man over 45 who had recovered from COVID-19. The sample comprised peripheral blood. The CDR3 bases are TGTGCCAGCAGCTCCAGACAGGGGCCGTACGAGCAGTACTTC. Its protein product is CASSSRQGPYEQYF.